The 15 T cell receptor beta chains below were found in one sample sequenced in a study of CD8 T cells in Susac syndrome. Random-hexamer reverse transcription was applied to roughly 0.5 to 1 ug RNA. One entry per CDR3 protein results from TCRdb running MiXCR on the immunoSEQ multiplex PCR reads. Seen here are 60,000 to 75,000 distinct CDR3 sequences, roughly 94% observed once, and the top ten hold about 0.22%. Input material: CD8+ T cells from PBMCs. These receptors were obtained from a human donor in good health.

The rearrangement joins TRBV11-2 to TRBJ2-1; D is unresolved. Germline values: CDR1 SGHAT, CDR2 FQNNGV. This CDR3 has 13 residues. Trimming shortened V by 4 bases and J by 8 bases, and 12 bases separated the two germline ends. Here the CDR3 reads CASSSGPIYEQFF. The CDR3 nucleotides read TGTGCCAGCAGCTCCGGCCCCATCTATGAGCAGTTCTTC.

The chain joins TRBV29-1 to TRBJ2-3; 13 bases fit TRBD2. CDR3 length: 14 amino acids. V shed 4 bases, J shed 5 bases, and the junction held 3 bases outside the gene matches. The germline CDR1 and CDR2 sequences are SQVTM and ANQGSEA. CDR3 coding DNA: TGCAGCGTTGTTGGGACTAGCGGGGAAGATACGCAGTATTTT. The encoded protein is CSVVGTSGEDTQYF.

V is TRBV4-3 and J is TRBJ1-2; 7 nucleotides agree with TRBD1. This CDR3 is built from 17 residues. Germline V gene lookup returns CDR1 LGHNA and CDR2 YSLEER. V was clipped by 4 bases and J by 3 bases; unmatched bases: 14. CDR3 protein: CASSRIGEGGGDYGYTF. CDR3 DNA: TGCGCCAGCAGCCGCATCGGGGAAGGGGGCGGGGACTATGGCTACACCTTC.

Written as DNA, the CDR3 is TGTGCCTGGAGTACTCAGTGGTACACTGAAGCTTTCTTT. Translation gives CAWSTQWYTEAFF. This sequence joins TRBV30 and TRBJ1-1; D is uncertain. The V end lost 2 bases, the J end lost 3 bases, and 10 bases lay between the germline ends. Germline V gene data show CDR1 as GTSNPN and CDR2 as SVGIG (reference sequence). This CDR3 has 13 residues.

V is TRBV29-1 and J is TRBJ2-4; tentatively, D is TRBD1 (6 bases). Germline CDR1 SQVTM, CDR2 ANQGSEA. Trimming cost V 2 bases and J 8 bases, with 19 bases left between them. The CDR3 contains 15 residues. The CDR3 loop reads CSVEIGAGARDIQYF. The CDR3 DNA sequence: TGCAGCGTTGAAATAGGGGCAGGGGCTAGGGACATTCAGTACTTC.

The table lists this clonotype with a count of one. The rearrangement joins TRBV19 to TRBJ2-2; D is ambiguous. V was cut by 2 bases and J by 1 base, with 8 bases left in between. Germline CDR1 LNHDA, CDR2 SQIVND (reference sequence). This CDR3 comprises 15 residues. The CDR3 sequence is CASSILSGNTGELFF. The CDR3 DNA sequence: TGTGCCAGTAGTATATTATCAGGGAACACCGGGGAGCTGTTTTTT.

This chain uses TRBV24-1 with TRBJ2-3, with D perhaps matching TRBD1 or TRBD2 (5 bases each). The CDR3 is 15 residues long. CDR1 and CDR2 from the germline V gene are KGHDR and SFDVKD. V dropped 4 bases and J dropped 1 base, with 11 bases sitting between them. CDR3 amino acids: CATSDRRDGTDTQYF. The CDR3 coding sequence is TGTGCCACCAGTGACAGAAGGGACGGCACAGATACGCAGTATTTT.

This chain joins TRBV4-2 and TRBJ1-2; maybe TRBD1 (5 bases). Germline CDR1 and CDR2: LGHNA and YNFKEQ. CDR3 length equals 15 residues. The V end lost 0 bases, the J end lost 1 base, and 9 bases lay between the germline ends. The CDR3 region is CASSQEGGVNYGYTF. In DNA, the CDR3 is TGTGCCAGCAGCCAAGAGGGAGGGGTTAACTATGGCTACACCTTC.

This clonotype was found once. CDR3 loop: CASSPVPRATYEQYV. Here the CDR3 DNA reads TGTGCCAGCTCACCAGTCCCCCGGGCCACCTACGAGCAGTACGTC. V usage is TRBV18 and J usage is TRBJ2-7; D is undetermined. The CDR3 consists of 15 residues. Trimming stripped 2 bases from V and 2 bases from J, with 13 bases between. Per the germline V gene, CDR1 is KGHSH and CDR2 is LQKENI.

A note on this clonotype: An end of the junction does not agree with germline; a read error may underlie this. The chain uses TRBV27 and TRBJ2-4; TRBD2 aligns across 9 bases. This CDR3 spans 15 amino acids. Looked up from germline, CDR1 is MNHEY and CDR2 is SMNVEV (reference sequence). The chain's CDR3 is CASSFGGLAKNSQYF. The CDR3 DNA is TGTGCCAGCAGTTTTGGGGGACTAGCCAAAAACAGTCAGTACTTC.

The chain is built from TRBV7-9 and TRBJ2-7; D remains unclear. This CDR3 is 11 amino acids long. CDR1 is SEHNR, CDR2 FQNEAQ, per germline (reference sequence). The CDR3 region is CVTITPYEQYV. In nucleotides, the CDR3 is TGTGTGACAATTACCCCCTACGAGCAGTACGTC.

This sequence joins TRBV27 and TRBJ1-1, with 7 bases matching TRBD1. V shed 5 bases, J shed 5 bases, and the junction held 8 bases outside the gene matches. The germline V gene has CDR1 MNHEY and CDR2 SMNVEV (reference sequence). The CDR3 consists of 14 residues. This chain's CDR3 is CASSATGIHTEAFF. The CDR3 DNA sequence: TGTGCCAGCAGTGCGACAGGGATCCATACTGAAGCTTTCTTT.

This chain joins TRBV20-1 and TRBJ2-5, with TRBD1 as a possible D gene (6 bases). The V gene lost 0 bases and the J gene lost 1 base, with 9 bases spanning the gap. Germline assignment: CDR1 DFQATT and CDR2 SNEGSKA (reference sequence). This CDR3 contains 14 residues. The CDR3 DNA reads TGCAGTGCTAGAGATCGGACAGCCCAAGAGACCCAGTACTTC. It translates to CSARDRTAQETQYF.

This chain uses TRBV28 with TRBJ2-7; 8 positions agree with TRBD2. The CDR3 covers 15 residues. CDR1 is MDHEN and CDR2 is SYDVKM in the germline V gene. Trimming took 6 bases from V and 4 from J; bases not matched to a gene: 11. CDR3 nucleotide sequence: TGTGCCAGCAGACTACTAGCGGTCCCGCGGTACGAGCAGTACTTC. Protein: CASRLLAVPRYEQYF.

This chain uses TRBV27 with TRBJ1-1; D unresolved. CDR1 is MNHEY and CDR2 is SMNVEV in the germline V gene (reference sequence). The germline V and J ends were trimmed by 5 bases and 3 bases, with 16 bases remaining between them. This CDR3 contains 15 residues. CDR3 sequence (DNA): TGTGCCAGCAGTCTATATGAAAACAGAGACACTGAAGCTTTCTTT. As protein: CASSLYENRDTEAFF.